Each of the 3 T cell receptor beta chains below was sequenced from the same sample in a study of blood T cell repertoires in COVID-19. Repertoires were generated with immunoSEQ multiplex PCR, while TCRdb's copy carries only in-frame clones and drops some. This sample yields under 150,000 clones, of which around 73% are seen a single time; around 9.5% belongs to the top ten. Sequencing was done on a sample of peripheral blood. The receptors stem from a woman between 45 and 60 years old with active or convalescent COVID-19.

This clone was seen a handful of times. V usage is TRBV5-1 and J usage is TRBJ1-4; TRBD1 is a possible D gene (5 bases). The V and J ends lost 2 bases and 6 bases respectively, with 8 bases between them. Germline V gene sequence: CDR1 SGHRS, CDR2 YFSETQ. The CDR3 totals 13 residues. The CDR3 DNA follows: TGCGCCAGCAGCTTAGGAGGGGATGAAAAACTGTTTTTT. Amino acid sequence: CASSLGGDEKLFF.

This clone was counted between two and nine times. This chain connects TRBV4-2 to TRBJ1-5, with unresolved D. V gave up 1 base and J gave up 2 bases, with 9 bases separating them. The CDR3 sequence is 15 residues long. CDR1 and CDR2 from the germline V gene are LGHNA and YNFKEQ. The CDR3, as DNA: TGTGCCAGCAGCCAAGGAACCGTAGGCAATCAGCCCCAGCATTTT. Its translation is CASSQGTVGNQPQHF.

The CDR3 region is CASSHFVGEQYF. The CDR3 coding sequence is TGTGCCAGCAGTCATTTCGTCGGTGAGCAGTACTTC. This chain connects TRBV28 to TRBJ2-7; D remains unclear. V gave up 5 bases and J gave up 7 bases, with 12 bases separating them. There are 12 residues in the CDR3. CDR1 is MDHEN and CDR2 is SYDVKM in the germline V gene.